This T cell receptor (beta chain) was obtained from a study of T cell responses to AZD1222 COVID-19 vaccine. Study-wide results and limits: Clonal diversity was possibly underestimated, and white British individuals and females predominated among donors. Repertoires were obtained only post-peak T cell response. Baseline antibody screening turned up just a handful of seropositive AZD1222 recipients.

The repertoire was sequenced with immunoSEQ multiplex PCR; TCRdb's copy has only in-frame clones and lacks some. The sample consists of roughly 99,000 clones, roughly nine tenths of them appearing once. On this clone itself: Its antigen is as yet unknown.

The sequence derives from an adult in good health. The sequencing here drew on peripheral blood, taken on day 0 of AZD1222 vaccination.

This CDR3 reads CASSPDSAGELFF. The CDR3 region has the DNA TGTGCCAGCAGTCCCGACTCGGCCGGGGAGCTGTTTTTT. The chain combines TRBV6-4 with TRBJ2-2; D remains ambiguous. The germline V gene encodes CDR1 MRHNA and CDR2 SNTAGT. The V end was cut by 5 bases, the J end by 6 bases, with 10 bases between. The CDR3 covers 13 residues.